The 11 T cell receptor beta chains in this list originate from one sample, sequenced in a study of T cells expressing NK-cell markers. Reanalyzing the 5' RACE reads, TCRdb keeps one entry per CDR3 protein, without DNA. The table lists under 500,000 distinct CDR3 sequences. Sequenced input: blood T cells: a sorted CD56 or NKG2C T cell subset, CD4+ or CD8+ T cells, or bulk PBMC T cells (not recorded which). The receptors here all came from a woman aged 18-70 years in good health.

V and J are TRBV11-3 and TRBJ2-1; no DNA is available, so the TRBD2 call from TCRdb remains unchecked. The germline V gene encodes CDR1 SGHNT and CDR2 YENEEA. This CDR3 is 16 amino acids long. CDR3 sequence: CASSSSGGAAWNEQFF. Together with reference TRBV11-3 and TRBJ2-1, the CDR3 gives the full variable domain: EAGVVQSPRYKIIEKKQPVAFWCNPISGHNTLYWYLQNLGQGPELLIRYENEEAVDDSQLPKDRFSAERLKGVDSTLKIQPAELGDSAVYLCASSSSGGAAWNEQFFGPGTRLTVL.

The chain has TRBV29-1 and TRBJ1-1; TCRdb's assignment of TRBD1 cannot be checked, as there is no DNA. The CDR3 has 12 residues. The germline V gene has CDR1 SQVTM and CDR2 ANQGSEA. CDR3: CSVVRGGTEAFF.

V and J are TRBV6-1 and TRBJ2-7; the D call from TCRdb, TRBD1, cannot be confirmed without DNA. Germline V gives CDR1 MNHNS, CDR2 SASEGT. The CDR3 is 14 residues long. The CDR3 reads CASSPSRPPGEQYF.

The CDR3 loop is CASSFRDSGDTEAFF. The chain recombines TRBV5-4 with TRBJ1-1. The CDR3 contains 15 residues. CDR1 is SGHNT, CDR2 YYREEE, per germline (reference sequence).

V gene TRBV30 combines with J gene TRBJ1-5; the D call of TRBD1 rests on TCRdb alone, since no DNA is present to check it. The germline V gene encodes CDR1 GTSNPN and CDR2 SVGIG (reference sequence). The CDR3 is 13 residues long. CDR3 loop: CACGTANNQPQHF.

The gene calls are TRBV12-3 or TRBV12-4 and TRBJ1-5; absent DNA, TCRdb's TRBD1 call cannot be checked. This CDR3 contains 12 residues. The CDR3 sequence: CATRGTNQPQHF.

CDR3 residues: CASSESFMGAPNEKLFF. This rearrangement joins TRBV25-1 to TRBJ1-4. There are 17 residues in the CDR3. Germline lookup yields CDR1 MGHDK and CDR2 SYGVNS. The full variable domain, in which reference TRBV25-1 and TRBJ1-4 provide the parts outside the CDR3, is EADIYQTPRYLVIGTGKKITLECSQTMGHDKMYWYQQDPGMELHLIHYSYGVNSTEKGDLSSESTVSRIRTEHFPLTLESARPSHTSQYLCASSESFMGAPNEKLFFGSGTQLSVL.

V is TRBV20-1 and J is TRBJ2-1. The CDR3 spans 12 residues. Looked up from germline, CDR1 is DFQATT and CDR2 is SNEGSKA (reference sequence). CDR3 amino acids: CSARDYWYEQFF.

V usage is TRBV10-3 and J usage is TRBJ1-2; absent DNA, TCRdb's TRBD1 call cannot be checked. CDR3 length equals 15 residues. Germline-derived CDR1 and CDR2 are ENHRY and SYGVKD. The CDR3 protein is CAIRGDRGLIDGYTF.

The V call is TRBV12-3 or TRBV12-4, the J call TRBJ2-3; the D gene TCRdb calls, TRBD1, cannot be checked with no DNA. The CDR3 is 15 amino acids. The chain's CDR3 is CASRLTGGGSDTQYF.

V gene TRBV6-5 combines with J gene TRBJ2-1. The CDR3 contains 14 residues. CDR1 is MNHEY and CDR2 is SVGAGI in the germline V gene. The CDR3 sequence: CASSYKETYNEQFF.